One and the same sample provided the 12 T cell receptor beta chains below, sequenced in a study of Graves' ophthalmopathy and Graves' hyperthyroidism. RNA transcripts yielded amplified TCR beta CDR3 regions. RT-PCR with HTBI primers came first, then second-round multiplex PCR. TCRdb reprocessed the multiplex PCR reads via MiXCR and lists one record per CDR3 protein. This sample has 200,000 to 250,000 distinct CDR3 sequences, with about a fifth found just once. The sequenced sample consisted of peripheral blood. The receptors come from a woman aged 50 to 60 with Graves' ophthalmopathy.

This clonotype showed up many times. The chain combines TRBV12-3 or TRBV12-4 with TRBJ1-6; the D is unclear. Trimming took 2 bases from V and 2 from J, leaving 4 bases between them. CDR3 length: 14 amino acids. Here the CDR3 reads CASSLWAYNSPLHF. CDR3 nucleotides: TGTGCCAGCAGTTTATGGGCCTATAATTCACCCCTCCACTTT.

This clonotype was counted ten times or more. The chain has TRBV11-2 and TRBJ1-6; 9 nucleotides agree with TRBD1. The germline V gene encodes CDR1 SGHAT and CDR2 FQNNGV. The CDR3 sequence is 15 residues long. J lost 9 bases, V lost 5 bases, and 8 bases had no gene match. This chain's CDR3 is CASSAAGTGSSPLHF. CDR3 bases: TGTGCCAGCAGCGCAGCCGGGACAGGGTCTTCACCCCTCCACTTT.

V is TRBV7-3 and J is TRBJ2-7; 7 bases match TRBD1. V shed 4 bases, J shed 6 bases, and the junction held 3 bases outside the gene matches. In germline, CDR1 is SGHTA, CDR2 FQGTGA. The CDR3 has 12 residues. This CDR3 is CASSYQGVEQYF. The CDR3 region has the DNA TGTGCCAGCAGCTATCAGGGGGTCGAGCAGTACTTC. The whole variable domain, filled in from reference TRBV7-3 and TRBJ2-7, reads GAGVSQTPSNKVTEKGKYVELRCDPISGHTALYWYRQSLGQGPEFLIYFQGTGAADDSGLPNDRFFAVRPEGSVSTLKIQRTERGDSAVYLCASSYQGVEQYFGPGTRLTVT.

This clonotype was counted many times. The chain links TRBV18 to TRBJ2-2; TRBD1 might be the D (5 bases). The V gene's germline CDR1 is KGHSH and CDR2 LQKENI. This CDR3 spans 14 amino acids. V lost 2 bases and J 6 bases, leaving 10 bases between the germline ends. This CDR3 is CASSPTKGPGELFF. Written as DNA, the CDR3 is TGTGCCAGCTCACCAACGAAGGGGCCCGGGGAGCTGTTTTTT. Full variable domain (outside the CDR3, taken from reference TRBV18 and TRBJ2-2): NAGVMQNPRHLVRRRGQEARLRCSPMKGHSHVYWYRQLPEEGLKFMVYLQKENIIDESGMPKERFSAEFPKEGPSILRIQQVVRGDSAAYFCASSPTKGPGELFFGEGSRLTVL.

This clonotype was counted at least ten times. The rearrangement links TRBV6-5 to TRBJ2-2; 7 bases are a match to TRBD2. Germline V CDR1 and CDR2: MNHEY, SVGAGI. The CDR3 spans 15 residues. Trimming at V came to 6 bases and at J to 4 bases, leaving 8 bases not matched to a gene. CDR3 sequence (DNA): TGTGCCAGCAGCAACGCGGGAGCGTCCACCGGGGAGCTGTTTTTT. It is translated as CASSNAGASTGELFF.

This clonotype has a count of ten or more. The rearrangement links TRBV20-1 to TRBJ1-5, with 10 bases matching TRBD1. Germline lookup yields CDR1 DFQATT and CDR2 SNEGSKA (reference sequence). Trimming took 3 bases from V and 6 from J; bases not matched to a gene: 11. This CDR3 is built from 16 residues. The CDR3 nucleotides are TGCAGTGCTAGCGAGTTGGGACAGGGGCTCACTCAGCCCCAGCATTTT. It yields the protein CSASELGQGLTQPQHF.

This clonotype occurred a few times. The CDR3 protein is CASSLVRTGKRTDTQYF. CDR3 nucleotides: TGTGCCAGCAGCTTAGTCCGAACAGGAAAGCGCACAGATACGCAGTATTTT. The chain has TRBV7-8 and TRBJ2-3; D might be TRBD1 (5 bases). CDR1 is SGHVS and CDR2 is FQNEAQ in the germline V gene. This CDR3 has 17 amino acids. V lost 1 base to trimming and J lost 1 base, with 15 bases between them.

This clonotype occurred a few times. This rearrangement joins TRBV6-1 to TRBJ1-5, with D unresolved. V lost 5 bases to trimming and J lost 6 bases, with 11 bases between them. This CDR3 region has 13 residues. CDR1 MNHNS and CDR2 SASEGT come from the germline V gene. The CDR3 DNA reads TGTGCCAGCAGTCCTTCCGCCACTCAGCCCCAGCATTTT. Translating it yields CASSPSATQPQHF.

The chain recombines TRBV7-9 with TRBJ1-5; 7 nucleotides align to TRBD1. Germline lookup yields CDR1 SEHNR and CDR2 FQNEAQ (reference sequence). V lost 1 base to trimming and J lost 2 bases; unmatched junction nucleotides: 2. The CDR3 is 15 amino acids. The CDR3 loop is CASSLDGTGNQPQHF. In DNA, the CDR3 is TGTGCCAGCAGCTTAGATGGGACAGGCAATCAGCCCCAGCATTTT.

This chain joins TRBV7-9 and TRBJ2-7; tentatively, D is TRBD1 (6 bases). The CDR3 extends over 14 amino acids. CDR1 and CDR2 from the germline V gene are SEHNR and FQNEAQ (reference sequence). The ends were cut back, 3 bases at V and 6 bases at J, with 15 bases in the middle. CDR3 protein: CASSFSQGGSEQYF. The CDR3 DNA reads as TGTGCCAGCAGCTTCTCACAGGGTGGATCCGAGCAGTACTTC.

This clonotype was counted ten times or more. This chain joins TRBV6-1 and TRBJ1-5; D is unresolved. Germline CDR1 is MNHNS and CDR2 is SASEGT. The V end was cut by 6 bases, the J end by 0 bases, with 6 bases between. This CDR3 has 13 residues. The CDR3 DNA is TGTGCCAGCAGGGGGTATAGCAATCAGCCCCAGCATTTT. Translation: CASRGYSNQPQHF.

The CDR3 reads CASSEAGGQVGEQYF. The CDR3 bases are TGTGCCAGCAGTGAAGCGGGGGGGCAGGTCGGAGAGCAGTACTTC. The chain is built from TRBV6-1 and TRBJ2-7; the D gene is possibly TRBD2 (7 bases). Deletions cut 0 bases from V and 7 bases from J, with 16 bases between. The CDR3 covers 15 residues. Germline CDR1 MNHNS, CDR2 SASEGT.